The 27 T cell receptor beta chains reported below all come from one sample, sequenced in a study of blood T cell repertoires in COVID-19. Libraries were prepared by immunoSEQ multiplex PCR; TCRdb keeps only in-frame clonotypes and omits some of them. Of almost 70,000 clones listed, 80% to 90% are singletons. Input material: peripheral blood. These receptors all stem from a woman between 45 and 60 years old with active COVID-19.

CDR3 DNA sequence: TGTGCCTGGGCTTTGAAACGCGGTCTTATGAACACTGAAGCTTTCTTT. It is translated as CAWALKRGLMNTEAFF. V usage is TRBV30 and J usage is TRBJ1-1; D is unclear. The length of the CDR3 is 16 residues. Germline V lookup: CDR1 GTSNPN, CDR2 SVGIG (reference sequence). Between the trimmed V and J ends, which lost 5 bases and 0 bases, there was a span of 19 bases.

The CDR3 spells CASIRGQGVRETQYF. The CDR3 DNA is TGTGCCAGCATTAGGGGACAGGGGGTGAGAGAGACCCAGTACTTC. The J gene is TRBJ2-5, the V gene TRBV6-5; 11 nucleotides line up with TRBD1. This CDR3 comprises 15 residues. J gave up 4 bases and V 7 bases, and 8 bases lay outside the gene matches. CDR1 is MNHEY, CDR2 SVGAGI, per germline.

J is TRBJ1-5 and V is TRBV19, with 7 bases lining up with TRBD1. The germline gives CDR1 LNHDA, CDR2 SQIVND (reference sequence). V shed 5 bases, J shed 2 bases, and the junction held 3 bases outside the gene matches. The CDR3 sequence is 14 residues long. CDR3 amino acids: CASSWDSRNQPQHF. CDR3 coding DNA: TGTGCCAGTAGTTGGGACAGCCGCAATCAGCCCCAGCATTTT.

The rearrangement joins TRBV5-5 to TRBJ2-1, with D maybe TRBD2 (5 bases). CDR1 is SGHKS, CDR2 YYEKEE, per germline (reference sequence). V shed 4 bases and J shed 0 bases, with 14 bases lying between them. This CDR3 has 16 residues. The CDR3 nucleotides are TGTGCCAGCAGCGGAGGACGGTCGGACTCCTACAATGAGCAGTTCTTC. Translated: CASSGGRSDSYNEQFF.

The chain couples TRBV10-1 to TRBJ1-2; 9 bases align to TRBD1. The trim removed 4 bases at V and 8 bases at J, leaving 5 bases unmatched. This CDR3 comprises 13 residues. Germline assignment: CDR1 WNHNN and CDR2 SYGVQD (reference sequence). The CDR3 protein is CASSGDRAEGYTF. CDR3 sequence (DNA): TGCGCCAGCAGTGGGGACAGGGCTGAGGGCTACACCTTC.

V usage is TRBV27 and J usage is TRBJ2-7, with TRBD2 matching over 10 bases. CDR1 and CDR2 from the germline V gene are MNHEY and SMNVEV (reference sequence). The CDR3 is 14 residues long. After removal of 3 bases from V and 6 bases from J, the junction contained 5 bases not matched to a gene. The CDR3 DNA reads TGTGCCAGCAGTTTTGTAGCGGGAGGCGGCGAGCAGTACTTC. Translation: CASSFVAGGGEQYF.

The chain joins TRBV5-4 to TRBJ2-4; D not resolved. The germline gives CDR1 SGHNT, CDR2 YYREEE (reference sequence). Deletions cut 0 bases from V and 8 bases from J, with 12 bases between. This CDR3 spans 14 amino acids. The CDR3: CASSLGLPLDIQYF. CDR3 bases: TGTGCCAGCAGCTTGGGGCTGCCCCTGGACATTCAGTACTTC.

In DNA form, the CDR3 reads TGTGCCAGTAGTAACCGGGACAGGGGCATAGGGGGGATATACAATGAGCAGTTCTTC. It translates to CASSNRDRGIGGIYNEQFF. The rearrangement uses TRBV19 and TRBJ2-1; TRBD1 matches at 10 bases. CDR1 and CDR2 (germline): LNHDA, SQIVND (reference sequence). The CDR3 covers 19 residues. V trimming: 4 bases; J trimming: 4 bases; junction bases outside the gene matches: 16.

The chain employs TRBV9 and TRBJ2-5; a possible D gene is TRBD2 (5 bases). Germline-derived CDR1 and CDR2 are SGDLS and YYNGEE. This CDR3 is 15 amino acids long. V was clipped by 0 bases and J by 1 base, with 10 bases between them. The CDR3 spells CASSVEGGLQETQYF. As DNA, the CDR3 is TGTGCCAGCAGCGTAGAAGGTGGACTCCAAGAGACCCAGTACTTC.

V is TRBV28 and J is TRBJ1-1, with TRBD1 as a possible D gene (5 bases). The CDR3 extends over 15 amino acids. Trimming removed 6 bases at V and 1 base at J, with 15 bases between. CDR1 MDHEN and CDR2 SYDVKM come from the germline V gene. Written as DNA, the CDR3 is TGTGCCAGCAGCCGCCCCGAGACAGCGAACACTGAAGCTTTCTTT. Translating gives CASSRPETANTEAFF.

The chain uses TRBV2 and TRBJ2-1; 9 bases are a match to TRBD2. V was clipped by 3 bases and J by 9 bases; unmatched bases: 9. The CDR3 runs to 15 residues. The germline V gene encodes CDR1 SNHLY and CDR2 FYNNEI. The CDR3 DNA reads TGTGCCAGCAGTGATCGTAGCGGGAGCCGGGGTGAGCAGTTCTTC. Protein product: CASSDRSGSRGEQFF.

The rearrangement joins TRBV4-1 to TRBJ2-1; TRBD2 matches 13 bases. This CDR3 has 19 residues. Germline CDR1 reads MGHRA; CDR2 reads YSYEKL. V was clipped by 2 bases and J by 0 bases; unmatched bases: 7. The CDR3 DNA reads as TGCGCCAGCAGCCAACTGGCGGGACTAGCGGGAAGCTCCTACAATGAGCAGTTCTTC. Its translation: CASSQLAGLAGSSYNEQFF.

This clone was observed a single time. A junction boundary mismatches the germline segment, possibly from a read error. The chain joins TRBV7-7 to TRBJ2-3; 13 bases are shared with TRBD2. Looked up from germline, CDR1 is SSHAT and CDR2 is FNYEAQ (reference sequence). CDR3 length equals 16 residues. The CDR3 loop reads CASSPGTSGVTDTQYF. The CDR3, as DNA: TGTGCTAGCAGCCCCGGGACTAGCGGGGTTACAGATACGCAGTATTTT.

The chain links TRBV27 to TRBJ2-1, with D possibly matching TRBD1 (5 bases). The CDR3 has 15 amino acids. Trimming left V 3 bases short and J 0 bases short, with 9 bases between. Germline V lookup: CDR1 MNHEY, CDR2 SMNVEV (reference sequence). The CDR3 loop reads CASSFSGYSYNEQFF. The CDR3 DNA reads TGTGCCAGCAGTTTTTCAGGGTACTCCTACAATGAGCAGTTCTTC.

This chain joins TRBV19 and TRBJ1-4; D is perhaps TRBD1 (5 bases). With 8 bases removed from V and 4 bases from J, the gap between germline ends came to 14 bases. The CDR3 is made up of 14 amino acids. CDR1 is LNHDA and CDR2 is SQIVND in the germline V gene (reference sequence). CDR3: CASSGGGLNEKLFF. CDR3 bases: TGTGCCAGTTCCGGGGGGGGTCTTAATGAAAAACTGTTTTTT.

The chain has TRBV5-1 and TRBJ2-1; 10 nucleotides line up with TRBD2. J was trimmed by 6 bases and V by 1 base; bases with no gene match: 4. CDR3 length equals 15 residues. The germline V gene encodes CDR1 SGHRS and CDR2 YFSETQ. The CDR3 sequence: CASSLTSGTPNEQFF. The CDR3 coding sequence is TGCGCCAGCAGCTTGACTAGCGGGACTCCCAATGAGCAGTTCTTC.

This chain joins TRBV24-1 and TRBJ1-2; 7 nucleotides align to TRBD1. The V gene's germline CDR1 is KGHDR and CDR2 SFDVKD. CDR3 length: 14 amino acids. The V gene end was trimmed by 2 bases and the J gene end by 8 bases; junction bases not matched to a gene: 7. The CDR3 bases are TGTGCCACCAGTGATTCCGGGACAGTGTACGGCTACACCTTC. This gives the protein CATSDSGTVYGYTF.

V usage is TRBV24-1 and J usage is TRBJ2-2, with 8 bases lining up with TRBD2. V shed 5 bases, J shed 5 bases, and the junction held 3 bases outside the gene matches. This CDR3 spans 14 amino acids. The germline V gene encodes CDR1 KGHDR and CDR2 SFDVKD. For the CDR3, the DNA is TGTGCCACCAGTGCGGGAGGGTATACCGGGGAGCTGTTTTTT. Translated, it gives CATSAGGYTGELFF.

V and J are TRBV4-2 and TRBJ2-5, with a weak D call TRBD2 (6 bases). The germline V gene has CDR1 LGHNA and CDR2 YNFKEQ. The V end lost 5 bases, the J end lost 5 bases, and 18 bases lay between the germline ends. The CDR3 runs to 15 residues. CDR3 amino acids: CASSGKGGGSETQYF. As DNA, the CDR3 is TGTGCCAGCAGCGGTAAGGGAGGAGGGTCCGAGACCCAGTACTTC.

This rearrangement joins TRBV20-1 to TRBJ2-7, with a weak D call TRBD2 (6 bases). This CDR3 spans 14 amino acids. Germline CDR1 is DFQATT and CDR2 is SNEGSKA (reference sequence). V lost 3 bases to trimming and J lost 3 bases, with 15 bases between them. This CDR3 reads CSASSGEWGYEQYF. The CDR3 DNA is TGCAGTGCTAGTTCGGGGGAGTGGGGCTACGAGCAGTACTTC.

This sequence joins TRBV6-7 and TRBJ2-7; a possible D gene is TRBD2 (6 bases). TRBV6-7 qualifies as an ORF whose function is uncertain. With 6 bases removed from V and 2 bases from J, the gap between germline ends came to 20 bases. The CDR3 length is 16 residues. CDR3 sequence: CASSPLGGQEPYEQYF. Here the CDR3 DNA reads TGTGCCAGCAGCCCCCTCGGAGGGCAGGAACCCTACGAGCAGTACTTC.

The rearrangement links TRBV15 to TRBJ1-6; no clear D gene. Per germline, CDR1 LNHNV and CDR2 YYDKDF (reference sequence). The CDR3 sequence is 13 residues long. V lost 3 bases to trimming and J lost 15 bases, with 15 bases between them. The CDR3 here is CATSRGDTELLHF. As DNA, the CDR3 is TGTGCCACCAGCAGGGGCGATACGGAACTCCTCCACTTT.

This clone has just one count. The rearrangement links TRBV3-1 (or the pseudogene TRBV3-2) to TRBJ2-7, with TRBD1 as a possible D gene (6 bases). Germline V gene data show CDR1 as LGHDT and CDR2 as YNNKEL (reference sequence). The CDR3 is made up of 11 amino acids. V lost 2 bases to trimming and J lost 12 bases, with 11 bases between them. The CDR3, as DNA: TGTGCCAGCAGCCAAACAGGGCGGCCGTACTTC. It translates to CASSQTGRPYF.

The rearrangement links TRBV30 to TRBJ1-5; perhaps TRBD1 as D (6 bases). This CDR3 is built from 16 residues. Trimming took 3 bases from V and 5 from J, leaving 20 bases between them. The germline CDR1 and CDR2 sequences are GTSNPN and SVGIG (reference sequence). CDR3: CAWSVPLRQAYQPQHF. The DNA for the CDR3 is TGTGCCTGGAGCGTTCCTCTGAGACAGGCTTATCAGCCCCAGCATTTT.

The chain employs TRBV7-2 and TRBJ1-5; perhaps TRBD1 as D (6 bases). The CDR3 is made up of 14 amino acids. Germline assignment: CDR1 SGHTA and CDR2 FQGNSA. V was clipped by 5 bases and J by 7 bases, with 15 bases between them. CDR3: CASSLTLQGQPQHF. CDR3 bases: TGTGCCAGCAGCCTAACCCTACAGGGACAGCCCCAGCATTTT.

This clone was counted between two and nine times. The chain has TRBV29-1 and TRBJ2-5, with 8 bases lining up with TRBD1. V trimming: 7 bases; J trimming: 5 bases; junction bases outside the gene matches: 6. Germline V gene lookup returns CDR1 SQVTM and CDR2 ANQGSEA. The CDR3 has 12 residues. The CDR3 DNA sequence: TGCAGCGCGGACAGGGATGCTGAGACCCAGTACTTC. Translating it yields CSADRDAETQYF.

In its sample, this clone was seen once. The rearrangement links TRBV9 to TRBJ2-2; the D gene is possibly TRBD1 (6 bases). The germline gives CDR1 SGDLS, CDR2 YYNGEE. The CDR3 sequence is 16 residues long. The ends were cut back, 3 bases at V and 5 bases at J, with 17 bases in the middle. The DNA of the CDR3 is TGTGCCAGCAGCGAACCGAGGGGGAGTGGGACCGGGGAGCTGTTTTTT. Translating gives CASSEPRGSGTGELFF.